This T cell receptor (beta chain) was captured by sequencing in a study of cytomegalovirus exposure and HLA in healthy donors. CDR1 and CDR2 from the germline V gene are GTSNPN and SVGIG (reference sequence). V dropped 2 bases and J dropped 4 bases, with 9 bases sitting between them. The CDR3 sequence is 13 residues long. The sample holds one count of this clone. Primers for the PCR totalled 60 Vbeta and 13 Jbeta. The method was immunoSEQ multiplex PCR; TCRdb's version includes in-frame clones alone and lacks a portion of them. In the table there are about 60,000 clones, approximately 77% of which are singletons.

The sequence derives from a woman aged 40-49 years in good health and CMV-seropositive. The chain uses TRBV30 and TRBJ2-1, with D unclear. The source material was PBMCs. The CDR3 DNA sequence: TGTGCCTGGAGTCCAACCCGGTACAATGAGCAGTTCTTC. Translated: CAWSPTRYNEQFF.